These 14 T cell receptor beta chains share one sample of origin, sequenced in a study of regulatory T cells in long-lasting Graves disease. TCR beta libraries were built with iRepertoire HTBI primers and Arm-PCR of CDR3 regions. TCRdb recomputed calls from the multiplex PCR reads with MiXCR, one row per CDR3 protein. The sample yields 350,000 to 500,000 distinct CDR3 sequences, around 23% seen once. Stated time point: persistent/refractory GD, antithyroid drugs over 5 years with positive TRAb. PBMC-extracted RNA yielded the TCR library. The sample was peripheral blood mononuclear cells (PBMCs), taken when the disease was refractory, from a patient treated with antithyroid drugs. These receptors were collected from a female donor with Graves disease.

Only a few counts were recorded for this clonotype. The chain carries TRBV20-1 and TRBJ1-4; D is ambiguous. The germline V gene encodes CDR1 DFQATT and CDR2 SNEGSKA (reference sequence). The CDR3 runs 14 residues. Trimming removed 8 bases at V and 3 bases at J, with 16 bases between. CDR3: CSLMLLGSNEKLFF. In nucleotides, the CDR3 is TGCAGTCTGATGCTGCTCGGATCTAATGAAAAACTGTTTTTT.

The chain combines TRBV29-1 with TRBJ2-5, with TRBD2 matching over 7 bases. The CDR3 is 15 amino acids. Germline-derived CDR1 and CDR2 are SQVTM and ANQGSEA. The V and J ends lost 4 bases and 2 bases, in that order; junction bases with no gene match: 10. The CDR3 sequence is CSVGGYLGGQETQYF. The CDR3 nucleotides are TGCAGCGTTGGGGGTTATTTGGGGGGGCAAGAGACCCAGTACTTC.

This sequence joins TRBV9 and TRBJ2-2, with 11 bases identical to TRBD2. Germline loops: CDR1 SGDLS, CDR2 YYNGEE. There are 17 residues in the CDR3. Trimming cost V 3 bases and J 2 bases; bases outside gene matches: 6. CDR3 nucleotide sequence: TGTGCCAGCAGCGGAGTAGCGGGAGGGCCAAACACCGGGGAGCTGTTTTTT. This codes for CASSGVAGGPNTGELFF.

This chain links TRBV14 with TRBJ2-7; unclear D gene. Trimming cost V 4 bases and J 2 bases, with 12 bases left between them. CDR1 and CDR2 (germline): SGHDN, FVKESK. This CDR3 spans 14 amino acids. Here the CDR3 DNA reads TGTGCCAGCAGCCTATATGACCCGCCCTACGAGCAGTACTTC. This translates into CASSLYDPPYEQYF.

As for this clonotype: This may be a read error: a much more frequent sequence differs by one nucleotide. The V call is TRBV12-3 or TRBV12-4, the J call TRBJ2-2; a weak D match, TRBD2 (5 bases). The length of the CDR3 is 15 residues. The CDR3 DNA follows: TGTGCCAGCAGTTTAGGCAGGACGAACACCGGGGAGCTGCTTTTT. This sequence encodes CASSLGRTNTGELLF.

V gene TRBV6-1 combines with J gene TRBJ2-1; D ambiguous. Trimming cost V 8 bases and J 0 bases, with 17 bases left between them. CDR1 MNHNS and CDR2 SASEGT come from the germline V gene. The CDR3 runs 16 residues. CDR3 amino acids: CASLSPLFFSYNEQFF. CDR3 DNA sequence: TGTGCCAGCCTGTCTCCCCTCTTCTTCTCCTACAATGAGCAGTTCTTC.

This clonotype has just a few counts. The chain employs TRBV5-4 and TRBJ2-2; 7 bases are shared with TRBD1. The length of the CDR3 is 16 residues. CDR1 and CDR2 (germline): SGHNT, YYREEE (reference sequence). The V and J ends lost 4 bases and 2 bases, in that order; junction bases with no gene match: 8. CDR3 coding DNA: TGTGCCAGCAGCCATCGGGACAGTACTAACACCGGGGAGCTGTTTTTT. Protein product: CASSHRDSTNTGELFF.

This clonotype was recorded many times. The V gene is TRBV27, the J gene TRBJ2-5; D may be TRBD2 (5 bases). CDR1 is MNHEY and CDR2 is SMNVEV in the germline V gene (reference sequence). The CDR3 covers 14 residues. Between the trimmed V and J ends, which lost 6 bases and 2 bases, there was a span of 13 bases. The DNA of the CDR3 is TGTGCCAGCAGACAGAGAAGGGAGCAAGAGACCCAGTACTTC. It is translated as CASRQRREQETQYF.

Points on this clonotype: This may arise from a read error, as a much more abundant clone is one base away. The chain is built from TRBV28 and TRBJ2-5; 7 nucleotides match TRBD1. The germline V gene encodes CDR1 MDHEN and CDR2 SYDVKM. This CDR3 is built from 13 residues. CDR3 in DNA: TGTGCCAGCACTTCGACAGGGTTAGAGGCCCAGTACTTC. Encoded protein: CASTSTGLEAQYF.

Notes on this clonotype: A much more abundant neighbour one base away suggests this may be a read error. The conserved phenylalanine or tryptophan is not found at the CDR3 terminus, so this likely reflects a read error. The chain has TRBV27 and TRBJ1-1, with D maybe TRBD1 (6 bases). Trimming shortened V by 7 bases and J by 6 bases, and 24 bases separated the two germline ends. The germline V gene has CDR1 MNHEY and CDR2 SMNVEV (reference sequence). There are 16 residues in the CDR3. The CDR3: CASNPDRNYDGAEAFL. CDR3 DNA sequence: TGTGCCAGCAACCCGGACAGAAACTACGATGGAGCTGAAGCTTTCCTT.

As for this clonotype: It may be a read error: a sequence one base away is much more abundant. The J gene is TRBJ1-1, the V gene TRBV29-1; D may be TRBD1 (6 bases). Germline V lookup: CDR1 SQVTM, CDR2 ANQGSEA. Deletions cut 6 bases from V and 6 bases from J, with 17 bases between. The CDR3 extends over 13 amino acids. Written as DNA, the CDR3 is TGCAGCGTCGAGAGAGTTGGGGGCGCTGAAGCTTTCTTT. Translated: CSVERVGGAEAFF.

This clonotype was seen at least ten times. The genes are TRBV28 and TRBJ2-7, with D possibly TRBD1 on 6 matching bases. Germline loops: CDR1 MDHEN, CDR2 SYDVKM. This CDR3 has 15 residues. V was cut by 5 bases and J by 0 bases, with 14 bases left in between. CDR3 amino acids: CASSPLDRSSYEQYF. The CDR3, as DNA: TGTGCCAGCAGTCCCCTCGACAGGAGCTCCTACGAGCAGTACTTC.

V is TRBV12-3 or TRBV12-4 and J is TRBJ2-3; 7 nucleotides line up with TRBD2. The trim removed 1 base at V and 5 bases at J, leaving 6 bases unmatched. The CDR3 is made up of 15 amino acids. The CDR3 DNA reads TGTGCCAGCAGTTTAGATGGCGGGAGTATAGATACGCAGTATTTT. The encoded protein is CASSLDGGSIDTQYF.

This clonotype was counted at least ten times. V is TRBV6-5 and J is TRBJ2-1; 7 nucleotides agree with TRBD1. The germline V gene has CDR1 MNHEY and CDR2 SVGAGI. The CDR3 covers 16 residues. The J segment lost 4 bases and the V segment lost 4 bases, leaving 10 bases of the junction unmatched. This CDR3 reads CASSSIPGQSYNEQFF. The CDR3, as DNA: TGTGCCAGCAGTTCTATCCCGGGACAGTCGTACAATGAGCAGTTCTTC.